These 16 T cell receptor beta chains originate from one sample sequenced in a study of CD8 T cells in ankylosing spondylitis. TCRdb re-called the 5' RACE reads with MiXCR, one entry per CDR3 protein. The top ten clones hold approximately 0.99% of a sample with 340,000 or so distinct CDR3 sequences, roughly 14% of them seen once. Material for sequencing was blood, either unsorted or a sorted T cell fraction (not recorded which). All receptors come from a male donor with ankylosing spondylitis or in good health (not recorded which).

The chain combines TRBV5-1 with TRBJ2-3, with a tentative D call TRBD2 (7 bases). Trimming left V 5 bases short and J 5 bases short, with 18 bases between. This CDR3 contains 15 residues. The germline V gene encodes CDR1 SGHRS and CDR2 YFSETQ. The CDR3 DNA reads as TGCGCCAGCAGGTTTCGGGGGGCCGGGGGAGATACGCAGTATTTT. Translated: CASRFRGAGGDTQYF.

The V gene is TRBV10-3, the J gene TRBJ2-7; tentatively, D is TRBD1 (7 bases). This CDR3 comprises 17 residues. The germline CDR1 and CDR2 sequences are ENHRY and SYGVKD. V lost 0 bases and J lost 4, with 19 bases in between. The CDR3 DNA follows: TGTGCCATCAGTGAGTCTATGGAGGGGGCGCATCAATACGAGCAGTACTTC. This codes for CAISESMEGAHQYEQYF.

This clonotype showed up just a few times. The chain couples TRBV5-1 to TRBJ2-1; 12 nucleotides line up with TRBD2. The germline V gene has CDR1 SGHRS and CDR2 YFSETQ. This CDR3 has 16 amino acids. V dropped 1 base and J dropped 7; count of bases not matched to a gene: 6. The CDR3 nucleotides are TGCGCCAGCAGCTTGTCACTAGCGGGAGGCGTTAATGAGCAGTTCTTC. Residues: CASSLSLAGGVNEQFF.

This clonotype turned up a few times. V is TRBV7-9 and J is TRBJ1-2; no definite D call. The CDR3 is made up of 14 amino acids. V was cut by 5 bases and J by 8 bases, with 18 bases left in between. Germline CDR1 and CDR2: SEHNR and FQNEAQ (reference sequence). The CDR3 spells CASSNPRTSGGYTF. DNA of the CDR3: TGTGCCAGCAGCAACCCCCGGACTTCGGGGGGCTACACCTTC.

The sample holds a few counts of this clonotype. This chain joins TRBV10-3 and TRBJ2-1; D gene uncertain. The CDR3 consists of 12 residues. V lost 2 bases to trimming and J lost 7 bases, with 6 bases between them. Germline V CDR1 and CDR2: ENHRY, SYGVKD. The CDR3 region has the DNA TGTGCCATCAGTGAGCTGAGGAATGAGCAGTTCTTC. It is translated as CAISELRNEQFF.

This rearrangement joins TRBV15 to TRBJ2-2; possible D gene TRBD1, 6 bases. Trimming took off 3 bases at V and 2 bases at J, with 10 bases between the two ends. Germline CDR1 and CDR2: LNHNV and YYDKDF (reference sequence). The CDR3 extends over 15 amino acids. CDR3 nucleotide sequence: TGTGCCACCAGCAGGGACAGAACTAACACCGGGGAGCTGTTTTTT. As protein: CATSRDRTNTGELFF.

This clonotype showed up many times. The rearrangement joins TRBV12-3 or TRBV12-4 to TRBJ2-5; the D gene is possibly TRBD1 (6 bases). The CDR3 covers 14 residues. V lost 6 bases, J lost 3 bases, and 14 bases lay in between. This chain's CDR3 is CASRRSSGEETQYF. The CDR3, as DNA: TGTGCCAGCAGGAGATCCTCAGGGGAAGAGACCCAGTACTTC.

This clonotype was seen only a few times. The chain links TRBV5-1 to TRBJ1-3; unclear D gene. This CDR3 has 17 residues. The germline CDR1 and CDR2 sequences are SGHRS and YFSETQ. Trimming took off 0 bases at V and 0 bases at J, with 13 bases between the two ends. The CDR3 nucleotides are TGCGCCAGCAGCTTGGGTTCTGGTGGGTTCTCTGGAAACACCATATATTTT. As protein: CASSLGSGGFSGNTIYF.

This sequence joins TRBV15 and TRBJ1-5; no firm D call. The germline CDR1 and CDR2 sequences are LNHNV and YYDKDF (reference sequence). Trimming cost V 0 bases and J 3 bases, with 12 bases left between them. This CDR3 contains 16 residues. The CDR3 DNA reads as TGTGCCACCAGCAGAGATAAGGGCCCGATCAATCAGCCCCAGCATTTT. Protein sequence: CATSRDKGPINQPQHF.

J is TRBJ2-7 and V is TRBV29-1; 10 bases match TRBD2. The trim removed 7 bases at V and 3 bases at J, leaving 6 bases unmatched. Germline loops: CDR1 SQVTM, CDR2 ANQGSEA. This CDR3 comprises 13 residues. This chain's CDR3 is CSAGLAENYEQYF. The CDR3 region has the DNA TGCAGCGCTGGACTAGCGGAAAACTACGAGCAGTACTTC.

The chain couples TRBV3-1 to TRBJ2-1, with D perhaps TRBD1 or TRBD2 (6 bases each). With 4 bases removed from V and 7 bases from J, the gap between germline ends came to 20 bases. Germline V gene sequence: CDR1 LGHDT, CDR2 YNNKEL (reference sequence). The CDR3 runs 16 residues. The CDR3 bases are TGTGCCAGCAGCCCTTTAGGGGGGCCCGCCATGAATGAGCAGTTCTTC. It encodes CASSPLGGPAMNEQFF.

The V and J genes are TRBV5-1 and TRBJ1-6, with TRBD1 as a possible D gene (5 bases). This CDR3 is 15 amino acids long. V lost 4 bases, J lost 11 bases, and 19 bases lay in between. Germline CDR1 reads SGHRS; CDR2 reads YFSETQ. CDR3 nucleotides: TGCGCCAGCAGCACGAGTTGGGGCCTAGGGGCACCCCTCCACTTT. This sequence encodes CASSTSWGLGAPLHF.

The table lists this clonotype with a few counts. The V and J genes are TRBV12-3 or TRBV12-4 and TRBJ2-2, with a tentative D call TRBD2 (6 bases). This CDR3 has 18 residues. Trimming took off 3 bases at V and 2 bases at J, with 19 bases between the two ends. The DNA of the CDR3 is TGTGCCAGCAGTTTGAGCTCCGGCGGGGTATTTAACACCGGGGAGCTGTTTTTT. Translated, it gives CASSLSSGGVFNTGELFF.

The rearrangement joins TRBV30 to TRBJ2-7; 8 bases fit TRBD1. CDR3 length equals 13 residues. The V and J ends lost 1 base and 7 bases, in that order; junction bases with no gene match: 6. The germline gives CDR1 GTSNPN, CDR2 SVGIG (reference sequence). The CDR3 nucleotides read TGTGCCTGGAGTGAGGGACAGGCAAGGGAGCAGTACTTC. This gives the protein CAWSEGQAREQYF.

This clonotype has a count of ten or more. The chain links TRBV5-5 to TRBJ2-5, with TRBD1 identical over 12 bases. The germline CDR1 and CDR2 sequences are SGHKS and YYEKEE (reference sequence). The CDR3 runs 16 residues. V gave up 3 bases and J gave up 4 bases; unmatched junction bases: 7. The CDR3 nucleotides read TGTGCCAGCAGCTCGCCGGGACAGGGGGCGGGAGAGACCCAGTACTTC. Translating it yields CASSSPGQGAGETQYF.

This clonotype was observed a few times. J is TRBJ2-2 and V is TRBV12-3 or TRBV12-4, with D perhaps matching TRBD2 (5 bases). The CDR3 runs to 16 residues. V was clipped by 3 bases and J by 0 bases, with 11 bases between them. In nucleotides, the CDR3 is TGTGCCAGCAGTTTTGTGGCGGGCACGAACACCGGGGAGCTGTTTTTT. Its protein is CASSFVAGTNTGELFF.